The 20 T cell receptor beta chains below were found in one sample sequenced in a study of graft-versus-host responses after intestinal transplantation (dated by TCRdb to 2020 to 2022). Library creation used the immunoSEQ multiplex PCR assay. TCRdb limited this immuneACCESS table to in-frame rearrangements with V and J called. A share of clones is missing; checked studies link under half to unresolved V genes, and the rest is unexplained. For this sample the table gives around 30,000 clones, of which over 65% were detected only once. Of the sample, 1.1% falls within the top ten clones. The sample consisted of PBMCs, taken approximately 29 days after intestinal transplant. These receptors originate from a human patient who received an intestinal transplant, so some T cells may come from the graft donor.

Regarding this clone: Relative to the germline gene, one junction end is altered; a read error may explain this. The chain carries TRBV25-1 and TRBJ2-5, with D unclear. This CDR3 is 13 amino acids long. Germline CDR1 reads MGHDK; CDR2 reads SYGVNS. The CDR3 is CASSEPYQETQYF. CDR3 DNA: TGTGCCAGCAGTGAGCCGTACCAAGAAACCCAGTACTTC.

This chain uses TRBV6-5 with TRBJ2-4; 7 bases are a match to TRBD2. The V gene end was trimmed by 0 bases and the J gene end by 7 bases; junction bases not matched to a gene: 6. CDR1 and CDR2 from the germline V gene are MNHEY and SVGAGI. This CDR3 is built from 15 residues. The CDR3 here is CASSYSWPRGNIQYF. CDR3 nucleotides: TGTGCCAGCAGTTACTCGTGGCCGCGGGGGAACATTCAGTACTTC.

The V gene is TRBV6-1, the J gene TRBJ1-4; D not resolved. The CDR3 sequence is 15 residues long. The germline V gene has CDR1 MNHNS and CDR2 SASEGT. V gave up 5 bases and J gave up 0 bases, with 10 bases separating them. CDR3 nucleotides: TGTGCCAGCAGTACAACGGGGACAACTAATGAAAAACTGTTTTTT. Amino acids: CASSTTGTTNEKLFF.

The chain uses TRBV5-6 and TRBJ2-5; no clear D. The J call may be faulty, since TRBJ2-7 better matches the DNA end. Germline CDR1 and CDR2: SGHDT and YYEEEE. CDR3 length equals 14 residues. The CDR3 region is CASSLGGAAYEQYF. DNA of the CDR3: TGTGCCAGCAGCTTAGGCGGAGCAGCCTACGAGCAGTACTTC.

As DNA, the CDR3 is TGTGCCAGTAATCCGGACAGGTACTATGGCTACACCTTC. This encodes CASNPDRYYGYTF. The V and J genes are TRBV19 and TRBJ1-2, with TRBD1 identical over 7 bases. The CDR3 is 13 residues long. J lost 3 bases, V lost 7 bases, and 5 bases had no gene match. Germline CDR1 is LNHDA and CDR2 is SQIVND (reference sequence).

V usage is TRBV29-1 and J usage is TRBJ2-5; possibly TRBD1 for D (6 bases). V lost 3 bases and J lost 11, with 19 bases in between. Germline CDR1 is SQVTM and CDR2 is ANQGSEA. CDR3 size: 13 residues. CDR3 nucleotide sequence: TGCAGCGTTGAGGCCACAGGGTCCTACGAACAGTACTTC. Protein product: CSVEATGSYEQYF.

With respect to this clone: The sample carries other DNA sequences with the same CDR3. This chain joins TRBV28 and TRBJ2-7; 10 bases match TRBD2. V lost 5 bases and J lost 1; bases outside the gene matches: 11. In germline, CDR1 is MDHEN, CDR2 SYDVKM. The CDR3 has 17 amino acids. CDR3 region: CASSPGRASGRSYEQYF. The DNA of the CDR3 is TGTGCCAGCAGTCCCGGTCGGGCTAGCGGGAGATCCTACGAGCAGTACTTC.

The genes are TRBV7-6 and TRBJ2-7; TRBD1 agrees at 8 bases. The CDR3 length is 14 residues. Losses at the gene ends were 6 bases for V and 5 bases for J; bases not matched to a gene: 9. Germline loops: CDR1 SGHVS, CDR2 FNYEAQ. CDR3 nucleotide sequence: TGTGCCAGCAGTGCCCAGGGGGCGCTCAACGAGCAGTACTTC. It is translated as CASSAQGALNEQYF.

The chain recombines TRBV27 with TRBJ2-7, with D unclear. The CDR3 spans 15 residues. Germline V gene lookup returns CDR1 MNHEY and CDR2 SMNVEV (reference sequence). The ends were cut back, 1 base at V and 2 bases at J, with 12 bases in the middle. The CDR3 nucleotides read TGTGCCAGCAGTTTATGGACCGCCAAAGCCTACGAGCAGTACTTC. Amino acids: CASSLWTAKAYEQYF.

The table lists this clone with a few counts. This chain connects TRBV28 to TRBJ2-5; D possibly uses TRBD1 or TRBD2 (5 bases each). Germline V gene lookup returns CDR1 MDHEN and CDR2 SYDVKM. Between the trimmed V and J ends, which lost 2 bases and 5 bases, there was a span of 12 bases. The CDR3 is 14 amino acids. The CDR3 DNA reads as TGTGCCAGCAGTTTAGGGGCCCGAGGGGAGACCCAGTACTTC. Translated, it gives CASSLGARGETQYF. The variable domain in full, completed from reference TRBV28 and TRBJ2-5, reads DVKVTQSSRYLVKRTGEKVFLECVQDMDHENMFWYRQDPGLGLRLIYFSYDVKMKEKGDIPEGYSVSREKKERFSLILESASTNQTSMYLCASSLGARGETQYFGPGTRLLVL.

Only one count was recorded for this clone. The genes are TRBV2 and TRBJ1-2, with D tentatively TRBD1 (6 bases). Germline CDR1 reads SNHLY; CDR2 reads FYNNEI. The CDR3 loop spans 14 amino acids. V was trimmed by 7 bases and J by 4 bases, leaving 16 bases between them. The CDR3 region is CASTEDSQAYGYTF. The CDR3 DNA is TGTGCCAGCACCGAGGACAGTCAGGCCTATGGCTACACCTTC.

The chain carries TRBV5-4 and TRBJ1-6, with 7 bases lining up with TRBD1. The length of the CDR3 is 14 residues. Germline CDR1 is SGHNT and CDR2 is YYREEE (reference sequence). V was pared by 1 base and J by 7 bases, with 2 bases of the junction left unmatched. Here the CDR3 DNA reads TGTGCCAGCAGCTTGCCAGGGGGAAATTCACCCCTCCACTTT. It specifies CASSLPGGNSPLHF.

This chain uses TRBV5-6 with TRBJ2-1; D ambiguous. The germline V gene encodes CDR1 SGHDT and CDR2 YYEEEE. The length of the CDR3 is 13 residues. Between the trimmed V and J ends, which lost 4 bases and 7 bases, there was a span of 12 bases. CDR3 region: CASSLLGVNEQFF. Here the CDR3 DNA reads TGTGCCAGCAGCCTTTTGGGCGTGAATGAGCAGTTCTTC.

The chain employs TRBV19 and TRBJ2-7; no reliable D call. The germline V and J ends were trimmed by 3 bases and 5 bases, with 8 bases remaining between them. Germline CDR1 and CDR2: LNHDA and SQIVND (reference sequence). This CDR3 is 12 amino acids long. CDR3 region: CASSIFGNEQYF. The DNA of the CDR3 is TGTGCCAGTAGTATCTTTGGTAACGAGCAGTACTTC. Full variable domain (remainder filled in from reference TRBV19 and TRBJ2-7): DGGITQSPKYLFRKEGQNVTLSCEQNLNHDAMYWYRQDPGQGLRLIYYSQIVNDFQKGDIAEGYSVSREKKESFPLTVTSAQKNPTAFYLCASSIFGNEQYFGPGTRLTVT.

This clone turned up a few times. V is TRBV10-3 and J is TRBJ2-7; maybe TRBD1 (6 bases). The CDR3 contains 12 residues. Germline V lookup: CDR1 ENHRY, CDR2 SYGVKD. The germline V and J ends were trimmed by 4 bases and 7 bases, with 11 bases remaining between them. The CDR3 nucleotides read TGTGCCATCAGTGCAGGGGTCCCGGAGCAGTACTTC. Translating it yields CAISAGVPEQYF.

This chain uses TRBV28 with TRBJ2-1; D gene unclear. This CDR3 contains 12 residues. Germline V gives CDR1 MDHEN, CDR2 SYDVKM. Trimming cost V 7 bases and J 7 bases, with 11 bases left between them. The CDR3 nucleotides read TGTGCCAGCACCTGGTTTGGGAATGAGCAGTTCTTC. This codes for CASTWFGNEQFF. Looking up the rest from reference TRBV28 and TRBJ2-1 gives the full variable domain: DVKVTQSSRYLVKRTGEKVFLECVQDMDHENMFWYRQDPGLGLRLIYFSYDVKMKEKGDIPEGYSVSREKKERFSLILESASTNQTSMYLCASTWFGNEQFFGPGTRLTVL.

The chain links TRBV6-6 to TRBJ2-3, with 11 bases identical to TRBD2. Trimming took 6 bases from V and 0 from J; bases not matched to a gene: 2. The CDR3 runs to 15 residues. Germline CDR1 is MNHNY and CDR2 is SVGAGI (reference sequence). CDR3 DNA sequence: TGTGCCAGCAGCCGGACTAGCGGGAGCACAGATACGCAGTATTTT. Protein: CASSRTSGSTDTQYF.

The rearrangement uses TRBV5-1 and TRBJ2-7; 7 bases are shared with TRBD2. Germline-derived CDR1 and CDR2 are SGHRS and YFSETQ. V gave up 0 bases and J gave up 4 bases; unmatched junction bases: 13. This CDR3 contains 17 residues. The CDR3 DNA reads TGCGCCAGCAGCTTGGGGTTGATCGCTAGCGGAGAGTACGAGCAGTACTTC. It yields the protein CASSLGLIASGEYEQYF.

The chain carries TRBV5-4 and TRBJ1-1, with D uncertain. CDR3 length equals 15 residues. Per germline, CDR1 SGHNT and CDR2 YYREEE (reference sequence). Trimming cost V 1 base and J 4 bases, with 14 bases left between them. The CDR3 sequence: CASSLTGGISTEAFF. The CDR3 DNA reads TGTGCCAGCAGCTTGACGGGAGGGATCTCCACTGAAGCTTTCTTT. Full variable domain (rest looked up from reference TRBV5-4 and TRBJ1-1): ETGVTQSPTHLIKTRGQQVTLRCSSQSGHNTVSWYQQALGQGPQFIFQYYREEENGRGNFPPRFSGLQFPNYSSELNVNALELDDSALYLCASSLTGGISTEAFFGQGTRLTVV.

The CDR3 spells CASSRDRATYTEAFF. CDR3 DNA sequence: TGTGCCAGCAGCCGCGATAGGGCCACCTACACTGAAGCTTTCTTT. The V and J genes are TRBV6-5 and TRBJ1-1, with D uncertain. V was cut by 6 bases and J by 3 bases, with 17 bases left in between. Germline V gives CDR1 MNHEY, CDR2 SVGAGI. This CDR3 has 15 amino acids.